This TCR beta chain was obtained from a study of shared clonotypes between healthy human individuals. CDR1 and CDR2 from the germline V gene are MRHNA and SNTAGT. V lost 0 bases to trimming and J lost 2 bases; unmatched junction nucleotides: 12. CDR3 length: 19 residues. Sequenced by immunoSEQ multiplex PCR; TCRdb stores in-frame clones only, minus some. The sample carries 2 million to 3 million clones, roughly 93% recorded once. The clonotype was recovered from a man in his late teens or twenties in good health. Some clones in this sample may be carry-over from other donors' samples. The chain employs TRBV6-4 and TRBJ1-2, with 10 bases that match TRBD1. Sequencing was performed on naive CD4+ T cells from PBMCs. The sample's subset: CD45RA+ positively selected. The CDR3 DNA reads TGTGCCAGCAGTGACTCCGCGATGGGACAGGGGACCCTAAACTATGGCTACACCTTC. Its translation: CASSDSAMGQGTLNYGYTF.